Following are 9 T cell receptor beta chains from one sample sequenced in a study of blood T cell repertoires in COVID-19. Assay used: immunoSEQ multiplex PCR; TCRdb lists only in-frame clones, some missing. This repertoire shows 150,000 or so clones, over 70% found once; its top ten account for about 6%. Sequenced input: peripheral blood. The receptor source for this set is a man aged 80 or over with acute or convalescent COVID-19.

The CDR3 nucleotides are TGTGCCAGCAGTTACTCAGGGGGAGCCAAAAACATTCAGTACTTC. Amino acid sequence: CASSYSGGAKNIQYF. The rearrangement uses TRBV6-5 and TRBJ2-4, with D possibly matching TRBD1 (6 bases). Per germline, CDR1 MNHEY and CDR2 SVGAGI. CDR3 length: 15 residues. The V end lost 0 bases, the J end lost 0 bases, and 6 bases lay between the germline ends.

This clone was recorded only once. The V gene is TRBV20-1, the J gene TRBJ2-7; 9 bases map to TRBD2. Germline V gives CDR1 DFQATT, CDR2 SNEGSKA (reference sequence). The ends lost 3 bases at V and 4 bases at J; junction bases unmatched: 4. This CDR3 is 13 amino acids long. The CDR3 loop is CSASPGLAYEQYF. CDR3 bases: TGCAGTGCTAGTCCGGGACTAGCTTACGAGCAGTACTTC.

The chain has TRBV5-1 and TRBJ1-4; D gene unclear. The CDR3 is made up of 15 amino acids. Trimming shortened V by 4 bases and J by 4 bases, and 14 bases separated the two germline ends. The germline CDR1 and CDR2 sequences are SGHRS and YFSETQ. The CDR3 bases are TGCGCCAGCAGCGTGTCTGGGAGGCGTAATGAAAAACTGTTTTTT. The encoded protein is CASSVSGRRNEKLFF.

The chain links TRBV11-2 to TRBJ2-3, with D tentatively TRBD1 (5 bases). This CDR3 has 15 residues. The germline V and J ends were trimmed by 3 bases and 6 bases, with 16 bases remaining between them. The V gene's germline CDR1 is SGHAT and CDR2 FQNNGV. CDR3 nucleotide sequence: TGTGCCAGCAGCTTTGTGGGGCTCGATCGGGATACGCAGTATTTT. Amino acids: CASSFVGLDRDTQYF.

The chain recombines TRBV5-5 with TRBJ2-3; D is unresolved. Germline V gene data show CDR1 as SGHKS and CDR2 as YYEKEE (reference sequence). V dropped 0 bases and J dropped 6 bases, with 11 bases sitting between them. The CDR3 contains 14 residues. CDR3 loop: CASSLGSLTDTQYF. The CDR3, as DNA: TGTGCCAGCAGCTTGGGCTCACTCACCGATACGCAGTATTTT.

The V gene is TRBV27, the J gene TRBJ2-3, with a possible D match to TRBD2 (6 bases). The V and J ends lost 2 bases and 1 base respectively, with 10 bases between them. The CDR3 extends over 15 amino acids. The germline V gene encodes CDR1 MNHEY and CDR2 SMNVEV (reference sequence). The CDR3 protein is CASSLLAIGTDTQYF. CDR3 in DNA: TGTGCCAGCAGTTTACTAGCGATAGGCACAGATACGCAGTATTTT.

The V call is TRBV7-9, the J call TRBJ2-5; no firm D call. The CDR3 is made up of 16 amino acids. The V gene lost 5 bases and the J gene lost 1 base, with 17 bases spanning the gap. Germline values: CDR1 SEHNR, CDR2 FQNEAQ (reference sequence). This CDR3 reads CASSASRPSLQETQYF. The CDR3 DNA sequence: TGTGCCAGCAGCGCGTCCAGGCCAAGTCTCCAAGAGACCCAGTACTTC.

The V call is TRBV6-2 or TRBV6-3, the J call TRBJ1-1, with D unclear. Trimming pared 0 bases from V and 0 bases from J, leaving 11 bases between. Germline lookup yields CDR1 MNHEY and CDR2 SVGEGT. The CDR3 is 16 amino acids. CDR3 in DNA: TGTGCCAGCAGTTACTCTGGCCACCGCATGAACACTGAAGCTTTCTTT. Encoded protein: CASSYSGHRMNTEAFF.

The chain recombines TRBV5-4 with TRBJ1-1, with 7 bases matching TRBD1. The V gene end was trimmed by 8 bases and the J gene end by 2 bases; junction bases not matched to a gene: 12. Germline CDR1 SGHNT, CDR2 YYREEE (reference sequence). There are 15 residues in the CDR3. The CDR3 DNA is TGTGCCAGTCGAAGTGCCGGGACAGCAAACACTGAAGCTTTCTTT. Protein: CASRSAGTANTEAFF.